These 16 T cell receptor beta chains originate from one sample sequenced in a study of blood T cell repertoires in COVID-19. TCRdb keeps only in-frame clones here, not all; method: immunoSEQ multiplex PCR. In the table there are about 220,000 clones, approximately 85% of which are singletons. The sequencing sample was made of peripheral blood. All receptors come from a woman in her sixties or seventies with COVID-19, enrolled during active disease.

This chain connects TRBV7-2 to TRBJ1-3, with D hard to call. CDR3 length equals 15 residues. CDR1 is SGHTA, CDR2 FQGNSA, per germline. V was cut by 1 base and J by 4 bases, with 11 bases left in between. The CDR3, as DNA: TGTGCCAGCAGCTTAGAAGTGGTTGCGGGAAACACCATATATTTT. It codes for CASSLEVVAGNTIYF.

The rearrangement links TRBV30 to TRBJ2-4, with a weak D call TRBD1 (6 bases). CDR3 length: 14 amino acids. From germline, CDR1 is GTSNPN and CDR2 SVGIG (reference sequence). The germline V and J ends were trimmed by 2 bases and 9 bases, with 17 bases remaining between them. The CDR3 bases are TGTGCCTGGAGTAGATCGGACAGCGGAGTCATTCAGTACTTC. It is translated as CAWSRSDSGVIQYF.

V usage is TRBV7-8 and J usage is TRBJ1-1; possible D gene TRBD1, 5 bases. Trimming pared 0 bases from V and 0 bases from J, leaving 8 bases between. This CDR3 has 15 amino acids. The V gene's germline CDR1 is SGHVS and CDR2 FQNEAQ. Here the CDR3 DNA reads TGTGCCAGCAGCTTAGCCCAGGGCATGAACACTGAAGCTTTCTTT. Encoded protein: CASSLAQGMNTEAFF.

The CDR3 sequence: CASSQAPRDSLFSPGELFF. In DNA form, the CDR3 reads TGTGCCAGCAGCCAAGCTCCCCGGGACAGTCTTTTTTCCCCCGGGGAGCTGTTTTTT. The chain has TRBV4-2 and TRBJ2-2, with 7 bases fitting TRBD1. CDR3 size: 19 residues. Germline V gene data show CDR1 as LGHNA and CDR2 as YNFKEQ. Germline trimming cut 1 base from V and 6 bases from J; bases unmatched to any gene: 17.

This clone has more than one count but fewer than ten. The chain joins TRBV6-5 to TRBJ1-5; TRBD1 matches 7 bases. The CDR3 runs to 14 residues. Unmatched junction bases numbered 4, after V lost 8 bases and J lost 0 bases. CDR1 and CDR2 (germline): MNHEY, SVGAGI. Written as DNA, the CDR3 is TGTGCCAGCCGAGACAGGGCTAGCAATCAGCCCCAGCATTTT. Translated: CASRDRASNQPQHF.

This clone was recorded only once. This chain connects TRBV12-3 or TRBV12-4 to TRBJ1-1, with 9 bases fitting TRBD1. This CDR3 contains 13 residues. The trim removed 6 bases at V and 7 bases at J, leaving 6 bases unmatched. The CDR3 nucleotides are TGTGCCAGCAGCCTAGGACAGGGGATTGAAGCTTTCTTT. As protein: CASSLGQGIEAFF.

The genes are TRBV5-1 and TRBJ2-1; possibly TRBD2 for D (6 bases). The CDR3 is 16 residues long. CDR1 is SGHRS and CDR2 is YFSETQ in the germline V gene. V was pared by 5 bases and J by 15 bases, with 30 bases between. CDR3 in DNA: TGCGCCAGCAGTACTGGGGGGAACTCCGTCAATTCACACCCGTTCTTC. Translated: CASSTGGNSVNSHPFF.

The chain is built from TRBV24-1 and TRBJ2-1; D not resolved. Germline CDR1 KGHDR, CDR2 SFDVKD. V lost 6 bases, J lost 7 bases, and 6 bases lay in between. This CDR3 spans 11 amino acids. CDR3 residues: CATSPRNEQFF. CDR3 DNA sequence: TGTGCCACCAGTCCCCGTAATGAGCAGTTCTTC.

The chain carries TRBV5-6 and TRBJ1-4, with TRBD1 matching over 9 bases. V lost 1 base, J lost 7 bases, and 14 bases stayed unmatched. The CDR3 spans 18 residues. Germline-derived CDR1 and CDR2 are SGHDT and YYEEEE. CDR3 nucleotide sequence: TGTGCCAGCAGCTTGCTGGGAAAGGGACAGGGCGGGGGTGAAAAACTGTTTTTT. This codes for CASSLLGKGQGGGEKLFF.

This clone showed up just once. The chain is built from TRBV9 and TRBJ2-7; 7 nucleotides line up with TRBD2. The trim removed 3 bases at V and 0 bases at J, leaving 6 bases unmatched. Germline V lookup: CDR1 SGDLS, CDR2 YYNGEE. The CDR3 sequence is 15 residues long. CDR3 protein: CASSGGLTSSYEQYF. In DNA form, the CDR3 reads TGTGCCAGCAGCGGGGGACTAACCAGCTCCTACGAGCAGTACTTC.

The chain couples TRBV27 to TRBJ1-4; tentative D call: TRBD1 (5 bases). The CDR3 is 18 residues long. CDR1 is MNHEY and CDR2 is SMNVEV in the germline V gene (reference sequence). V lost 6 bases and J 8 bases, leaving 28 bases between the germline ends. The CDR3 bases are TGTGCCAGCAGCTCCCTCCCACCGATTGGGCGCCGGGGGGAAAAACTGTTTTTT. It is translated as CASSSLPPIGRRGEKLFF.

The V gene is TRBV5-1, the J gene TRBJ1-1; 9 bases line up with TRBD1. CDR3 length: 14 residues. Losses at the gene ends were 2 bases for V and 5 bases for J; bases not matched to a gene: 4. The germline V gene has CDR1 SGHRS and CDR2 YFSETQ. CDR3 DNA sequence: TGCGCCAGCAGCTTATCACAGGGGGCGACTGAAGCTTTCTTT. Translated, it gives CASSLSQGATEAFF.

This rearrangement joins TRBV7-3 to TRBJ1-5, with unresolved D. CDR1 SGHTA and CDR2 FQGTGA come from the germline V gene. With 11 bases removed from V and 7 bases from J, the gap between germline ends came to 9 bases. This CDR3 spans 10 amino acids. The CDR3 region is CAPGRQPQHF. The CDR3 DNA sequence: TGTGCCCCGGGTCGGCAGCCCCAGCATTTT.

This rearrangement joins TRBV5-4 to TRBJ2-5; the D gene is possibly TRBD1 (5 bases). The CDR3 consists of 13 residues. Trimming left V 4 bases short and J 4 bases short, with 11 bases between. Germline CDR1 is SGHNT and CDR2 is YYREEE (reference sequence). Here the CDR3 DNA reads TGTGCCAGCAGCATCAGGGCTTTAGAGACCCAGTACTTC. This codes for CASSIRALETQYF.

The chain joins TRBV13 to TRBJ1-6; TRBD1 agrees at 9 bases. CDR1 is PRHDT, CDR2 FYEKMQ, per germline (reference sequence). The J segment lost 7 bases and the V segment lost 5 bases, leaving 9 bases of the junction unmatched. The CDR3 is made up of 16 amino acids. CDR3 coding DNA: TGTGCCAGCAGCGGCCGGGACAGGGTACGGAATTCACCCCTCCACTTT. Its translation: CASSGRDRVRNSPLHF.

The J gene is TRBJ1-3, the V gene TRBV7-9, with D unresolved. From germline, CDR1 is SEHNR and CDR2 FQNEAQ (reference sequence). V lost 3 bases and J 0 bases, leaving 18 bases between the germline ends. There are 18 residues in the CDR3. The CDR3 nucleotides read TGTGCCAGCAGCTTCTCACCAACCCGAGTACTCTCTGGAAACACCATATATTTT. Translation gives CASSFSPTRVLSGNTIYF.